Listed below are T cell receptor beta chains from one sample, sequenced in a study of radiotherapy plus CTLA-4 blockade in lung cancer. Generated by immunoSEQ multiplex PCR, the TCRdb table keeps only in-frame clones and is missing some. The profile shows roughly 48,000 clones, 75% to 85% of them singletons. The specimen comprised peripheral blood, sampled from a patient treated with radiotherapy plus ipilimumab. All receptors derive from a human donor with non-small cell lung cancer who had stable disease on radiotherapy plus ipilimumab. Each CDR3 is given with its conserved first and last residue. Each record gives: J gene, clone size, V gene, D gene, CDR3 DNA, CDR3 protein. A D gene is named only where the DNA matches it firmly. Only some rows state a clone size, as once, few, many or a class for expanded clones.

j_call: TRBJ2-2; clone_size: -; v_call: TRBV28; d_call: -; cdr3_nt: TGTGCCACGCCAGGTGCCGCGAACACCGGGGAGCTGTTTTTT; cdr3_aa: CATPGAANTGELFF
j_call: TRBJ2-3; clone_size: -; v_call: TRBV19; d_call: -; cdr3_nt: TGTGCCAGTAGTATCCAGGGGACAGATACGCAGTATTTT; cdr3_aa: CASSIQGTDTQYF
j_call: TRBJ2-3; clone_size: -; v_call: TRBV9; d_call: TRBD2; cdr3_nt: TGTGCCAGCAGCCTTGGACTAGCTAGCACAGATACGCAGTATTTT; cdr3_aa: CASSLGLASTDTQYF
j_call: TRBJ2-7; clone_size: -; v_call: TRBV4-2; d_call: TRBD2; cdr3_nt: TGTGCCAGCAGCCAAGGGGGCGGGAGTTACGGCTACGAGCAGTACTTC; cdr3_aa: CASSQGGGSYGYEQYF
j_call: TRBJ2-3; clone_size: -; v_call: TRBV5-6; d_call: TRBD1; cdr3_nt: TGTGCCAGCAGCCCTCTCCGGGACAGGGCGACAGATACGCAGTATTTT; cdr3_aa: CASSPLRDRATDTQYF
j_call: TRBJ2-5; clone_size: -; v_call: TRBV5-1; d_call: -; cdr3_nt: TGCGCCAGCAGATTCCACCGGGACTACCAAGAGACCCAGTACTTC; cdr3_aa: CASRFHRDYQETQYF
j_call: TRBJ2-2; clone_size: -; v_call: TRBV27; d_call: TRBD2; cdr3_nt: TGTGCCAGCGCCCGACTAGCAGACAACACCGGGGAGCTGTTTTTT; cdr3_aa: CASARLADNTGELFF
j_call: TRBJ2-7; clone_size: -; v_call: TRBV15; d_call: -; cdr3_nt: TGTGCCACCAGCAGAGACTTGGGACACACCACTGAACAGTACTTC; cdr3_aa: CATSRDLGHTTEQYF
j_call: TRBJ1-5; clone_size: -; v_call: TRBV6-6; d_call: TRBD1; cdr3_nt: TGTGCCAGCAGGGGACAGGGGGGAGATCAGCCCCAGCATTTT; cdr3_aa: CASRGQGGDQPQHF
j_call: TRBJ1-3; clone_size: few; v_call: TRBV4-1; d_call: -; cdr3_nt: TGCGCCAGCAGCCAAGATAACAGCCTCTCTGGAAACACCATATATTTT; cdr3_aa: CASSQDNSLSGNTIYF
j_call: TRBJ2-7; clone_size: -; v_call: TRBV6-1; d_call: TRBD2; cdr3_nt: TGTGCCAGCAGCAGGACTAGCGGATCCTACGAGCAGTACTTC; cdr3_aa: CASSRTSGSYEQYF
j_call: TRBJ2-6; clone_size: -; v_call: TRBV7-2; d_call: TRBD2; cdr3_nt: TGTGCCAGCAGCCCGGGGACTAGCGGGAAGGGTGGGGCCAACGTCCTGACTTTC; cdr3_aa: CASSPGTSGKGGANVLTF
j_call: TRBJ2-3; clone_size: -; v_call: TRBV5-1; d_call: -; cdr3_nt: TGCGCCAGCAGCTTGGATGTTTCGGAGCGGGATACGCAGTATTTT; cdr3_aa: CASSLDVSERDTQYF
j_call: TRBJ1-1; clone_size: -; v_call: TRBV7-2; d_call: TRBD1; cdr3_nt: TGTGCCAGCAGCCTACAGGGGATGAACACTGAAGCTTTCTTT; cdr3_aa: CASSLQGMNTEAFF
j_call: TRBJ1-4; clone_size: -; v_call: TRBV7-8; d_call: -; cdr3_nt: TGTGCCAGCAGCTTACGTCGAAGGGGTAATGAAAAACTGTTTTTT; cdr3_aa: CASSLRRRGNEKLFF
j_call: TRBJ2-5; clone_size: -; v_call: TRBV7-2; d_call: -; cdr3_nt: TGTGCCAGCAGCTTAGTAACGGGGGTAGAGACCCAGTACTTC; cdr3_aa: CASSLVTGVETQYF
j_call: TRBJ1-2; clone_size: -; v_call: TRBV30; d_call: -; cdr3_nt: TGTGCCTGGGAACAGGGATACTATGGCTACACCTTC; cdr3_aa: CAWEQGYYGYTF
j_call: TRBJ2-7; clone_size: once; v_call: TRBV18; d_call: -; cdr3_nt: TGTGCCAGCTCAACCTCAGGGGCATACGAGCAGTACTTC; cdr3_aa: CASSTSGAYEQYF
j_call: TRBJ2-5; clone_size: -; v_call: TRBV5-4; d_call: TRBD1; cdr3_nt: TGTGCCAGCAGTTATACAGGGGGCTCGGAGACCCAGTACTTC; cdr3_aa: CASSYTGGSETQYF
j_call: TRBJ2-7; clone_size: -; v_call: TRBV25-1; d_call: TRBD1; cdr3_nt: TGTGCCAGCTTTGGGGCAGGGGGCGAGCAGTACTTC; cdr3_aa: CASFGAGGEQYF
j_call: TRBJ2-3; clone_size: -; v_call: TRBV10-2; d_call: -; cdr3_nt: TGCGCCAGCAGTGACGGGGATAGCACAGATACGCAGTATTTT; cdr3_aa: CASSDGDSTDTQYF
j_call: TRBJ2-7; clone_size: -; v_call: TRBV15; d_call: TRBD2; cdr3_nt: TGTGCCACCAGCAGGTCCCTAGCGGGAGTGGAAGAGCAGTACTTC; cdr3_aa: CATSRSLAGVEEQYF
j_call: TRBJ1-1; clone_size: -; v_call: TRBV4-1; d_call: -; cdr3_nt: TGCGCCAGCAGCCATCCGGGGACGACTCAGGGGTTCACTGAAGCTTTCTTT; cdr3_aa: CASSHPGTTQGFTEAFF
j_call: TRBJ1-2; clone_size: few; v_call: TRBV2; d_call: TRBD1; cdr3_nt: TGTGCCAGCAGTAGACAGGGGGCGAGCTATGGCTACACCTTC; cdr3_aa: CASSRQGASYGYTF
j_call: TRBJ2-1; clone_size: -; v_call: TRBV30; d_call: TRBD2; cdr3_nt: TGTGCCTGGAGTGAGGGACTAGTTACGGATGAGCAGTTCTTC; cdr3_aa: CAWSEGLVTDEQFF
j_call: TRBJ2-7; clone_size: once; v_call: TRBV10-3; d_call: -; cdr3_nt: TGTGCCATCAGTGAGATGGCAGAATCCTACGAGCAGTACTTC; cdr3_aa: CAISEMAESYEQYF
j_call: TRBJ1-2; clone_size: -; v_call: TRBV27; d_call: TRBD1; cdr3_nt: TGTGCCAGCAGTTTAGGGACAGGAAAGGGCTATGGCTACACCTTC; cdr3_aa: CASSLGTGKGYGYTF
j_call: TRBJ2-1; clone_size: -; v_call: TRBV7-2; d_call: -; cdr3_nt: TGTGCCAGCAGCTGGGGGCGGGAGCCCATTGGGTTCTTC; cdr3_aa: CASSWGREPIGFF
j_call: TRBJ1-1; clone_size: -; v_call: TRBV11-2; d_call: TRBD1; cdr3_nt: TGTGCCAGCAGCCGATTAAACAGGGGGTACACTGAAGCTTTCTTT; cdr3_aa: CASSRLNRGYTEAFF
j_call: TRBJ2-3; clone_size: -; v_call: TRBV19; d_call: TRBD2; cdr3_nt: TGTGCCAGTAGTACAGGAACCGGGACTAGCGGCACAGATACGCAGTATTTT; cdr3_aa: CASSTGTGTSGTDTQYF
j_call: TRBJ2-2; clone_size: -; v_call: TRBV5-1; d_call: -; cdr3_nt: TGCGCCAGCAGCCTTAGCGGTGGCGCCGGGGAGCTGTTTTTT; cdr3_aa: CASSLSGGAGELFF
j_call: TRBJ1-1; clone_size: -; v_call: TRBV28; d_call: -; cdr3_nt: TGTGCCAGCAGGCCGCTACAGGGGAACACTGAAGCTTTCTTT; cdr3_aa: CASRPLQGNTEAFF
j_call: TRBJ2-7; clone_size: -; v_call: TRBV27; d_call: TRBD2; cdr3_nt: TGTGCCAGCAGTTTATTAGCGGGAACCTCGAGGCAGTACTTC; cdr3_aa: CASSLLAGTSRQYF
j_call: TRBJ2-1; clone_size: -; v_call: TRBV2; d_call: -; cdr3_nt: TGTGCCAGCATTCGGAAAGGACAAAGCTCCTACAATGAGCAGTTCTTC; cdr3_aa: CASIRKGQSSYNEQFF
j_call: TRBJ1-4; clone_size: once; v_call: TRBV28; d_call: TRBD1; cdr3_nt: TGTGCCAGCAGTTCAACAGGGGGCCGAAGTTATGAAAAACTGTTTTTT; cdr3_aa: CASSSTGGRSYEKLFF